This T cell receptor (beta chain) was sequenced during a study of cytomegalovirus exposure and HLA in healthy donors. Study-wide results and caveats: One cluster of highly shared sequence variants probably arose as a sequencing artifact. In vitro assays verified that three CMV-associated chains recognized CMV antigens specifically.

V lost 0 bases, J lost 3 bases, and 12 bases lay in between. The length of the CDR3 is 15 residues. Germline-derived CDR1 and CDR2 are MGHRA and YSYEKL. In this sample, this clone turned up a few times. As yet, its antigen is unknown. Both 60 Vbeta primers and 13 Jbeta primers went into the PCR. The data were produced by immunoSEQ multiplex PCR, yet TCRdb's version contains in-frame clones alone and is incomplete. The sample contains around 150,000 clones, about 9.1% of which appear only once. The sequenced material came from PBMCs. This clonotype was sampled from a middle-aged woman in good health and CMV-seropositive. The J gene is TRBJ2-7, the V gene TRBV4-1, with a possible D match to TRBD1 (6 bases). CDR3 sequence (DNA): TGCGCCAGCAGCCAAGAAGACGAACAGGGCTACGAGCAGTACTTC. Translating gives CASSQEDEQGYEQYF.